This T cell receptor (beta chain) came from a study of kidney transplant recipient with SARS-CoV-2 infection. The germline V and J ends were trimmed by 6 bases and 5 bases, with 19 bases remaining between them. CDR1 is KGHSH and CDR2 is LQKENI in the germline V gene. The CDR3 runs 15 residues. MiXCR, run by TCRdb on the reads, gives a single entry per CDR3 protein. This table holds fewer than 250,000 distinct CDR3 sequences, under 30% found once. Note on this clonotype: A single base separates this from a much larger clone, so it may be a read error.

The sequencing here drew on a blood sample, taken at baseline and around day 110 from a kidney transplant recipient. This rearrangement joins TRBV18 to TRBJ1-1, with no clear D. This sequence was found in a male patient aged 25-45 years who had COVID-19 and was a kidney transplant recipient. A share of the T cells may be of graft donor origin. The CDR3 region has the DNA TGTGCCAGCTCGACCGGGATAGGGTCATGGACTGAAGCTTTCTTT. Encoded protein: CASSTGIGSWTEAFF.